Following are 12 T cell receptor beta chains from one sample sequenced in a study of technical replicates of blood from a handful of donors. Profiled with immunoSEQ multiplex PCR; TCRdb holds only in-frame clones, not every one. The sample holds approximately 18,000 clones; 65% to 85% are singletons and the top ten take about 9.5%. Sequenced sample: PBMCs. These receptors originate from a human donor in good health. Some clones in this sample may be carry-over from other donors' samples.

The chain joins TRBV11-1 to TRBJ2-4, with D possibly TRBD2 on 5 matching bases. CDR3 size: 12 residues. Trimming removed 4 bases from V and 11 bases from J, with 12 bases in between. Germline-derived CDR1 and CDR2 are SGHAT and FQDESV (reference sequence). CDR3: CASSSDPGFQYF. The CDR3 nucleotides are TGTGCCAGCAGCTCCGACCCGGGGTTTCAGTACTTC.

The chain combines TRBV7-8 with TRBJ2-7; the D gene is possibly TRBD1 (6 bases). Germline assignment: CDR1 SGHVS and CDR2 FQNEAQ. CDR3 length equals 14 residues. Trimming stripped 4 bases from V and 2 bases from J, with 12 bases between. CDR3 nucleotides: TGTGCCAGCAGCTATCAGGGGCGGACCTACGAGCAGTACTTC. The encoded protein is CASSYQGRTYEQYF.

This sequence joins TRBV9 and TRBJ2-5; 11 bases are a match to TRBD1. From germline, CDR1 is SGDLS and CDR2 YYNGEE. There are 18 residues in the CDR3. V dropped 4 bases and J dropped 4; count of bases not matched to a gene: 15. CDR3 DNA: TGTGCCAGCAGCTCTGGACAGGGGGCATCGGGAGTGCCAGAGACCCAGTACTTC. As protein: CASSSGQGASGVPETQYF.

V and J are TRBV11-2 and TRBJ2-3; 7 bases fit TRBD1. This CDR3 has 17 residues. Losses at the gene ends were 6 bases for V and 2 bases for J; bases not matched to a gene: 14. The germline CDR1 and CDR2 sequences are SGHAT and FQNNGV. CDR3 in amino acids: CASSSAPSGQSTDTQYF. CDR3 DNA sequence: TGTGCCAGCAGTTCTGCCCCTTCGGGACAGTCCACAGATACGCAGTATTTT.

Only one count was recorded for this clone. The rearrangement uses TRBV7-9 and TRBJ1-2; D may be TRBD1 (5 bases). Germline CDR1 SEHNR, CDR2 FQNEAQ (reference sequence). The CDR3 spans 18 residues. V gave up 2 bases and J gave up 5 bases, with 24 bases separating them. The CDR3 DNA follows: TGTGCCAGCAGCTTATTACAGGACATTGGGCCCCTTATTTATGGCTACACCTTC. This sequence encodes CASSLLQDIGPLIYGYTF.

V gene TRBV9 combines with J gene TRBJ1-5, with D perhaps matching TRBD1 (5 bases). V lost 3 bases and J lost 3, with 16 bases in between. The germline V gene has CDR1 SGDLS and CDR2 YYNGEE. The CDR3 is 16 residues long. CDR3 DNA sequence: TGTGCCAGCAGCGCCACCTCAGACAGAATCAATCAGCCCCAGCATTTT. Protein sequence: CASSATSDRINQPQHF.

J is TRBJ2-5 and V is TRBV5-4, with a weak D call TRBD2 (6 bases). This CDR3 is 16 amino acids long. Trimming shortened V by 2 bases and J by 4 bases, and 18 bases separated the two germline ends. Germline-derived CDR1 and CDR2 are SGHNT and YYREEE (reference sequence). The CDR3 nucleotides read TGTGCCAGCAGCTTCGGTAATGGAGCGGGCGTAGAGACCCAGTACTTC. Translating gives CASSFGNGAGVETQYF.

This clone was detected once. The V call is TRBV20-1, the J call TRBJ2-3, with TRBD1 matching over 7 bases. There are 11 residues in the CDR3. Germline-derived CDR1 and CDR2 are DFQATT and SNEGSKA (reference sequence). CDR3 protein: CSDRVGDTQYF. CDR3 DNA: TGCAGCGACAGGGTGGGGGATACGCAGTATTTT.

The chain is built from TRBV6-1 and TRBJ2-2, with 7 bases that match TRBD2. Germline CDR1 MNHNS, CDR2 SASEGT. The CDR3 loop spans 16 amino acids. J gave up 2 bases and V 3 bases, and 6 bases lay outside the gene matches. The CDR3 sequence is CASSEVASGNTGELFF. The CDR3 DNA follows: TGTGCCAGCAGTGAGGTTGCTAGCGGTAACACCGGGGAGCTGTTTTTT.

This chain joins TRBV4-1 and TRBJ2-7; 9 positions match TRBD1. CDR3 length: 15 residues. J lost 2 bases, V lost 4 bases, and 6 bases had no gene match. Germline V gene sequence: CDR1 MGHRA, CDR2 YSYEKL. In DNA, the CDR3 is TGCGCCAGCAGCCCGGGGACAGGGATAACCTACGAGCAGTACTTC. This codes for CASSPGTGITYEQYF.

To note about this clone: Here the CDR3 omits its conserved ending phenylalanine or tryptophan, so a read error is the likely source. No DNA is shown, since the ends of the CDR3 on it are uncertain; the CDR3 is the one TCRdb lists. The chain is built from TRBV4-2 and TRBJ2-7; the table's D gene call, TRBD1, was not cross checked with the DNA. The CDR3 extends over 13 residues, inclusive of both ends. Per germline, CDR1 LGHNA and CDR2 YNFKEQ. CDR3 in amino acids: CASSQATGGQAFL.

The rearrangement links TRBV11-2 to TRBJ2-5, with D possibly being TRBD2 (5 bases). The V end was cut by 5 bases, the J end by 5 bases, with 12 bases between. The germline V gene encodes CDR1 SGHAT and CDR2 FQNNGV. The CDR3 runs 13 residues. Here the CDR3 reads CASSLTRWETQYF. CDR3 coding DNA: TGTGCCAGCAGCCTCACTAGGTGGGAGACCCAGTACTTC.